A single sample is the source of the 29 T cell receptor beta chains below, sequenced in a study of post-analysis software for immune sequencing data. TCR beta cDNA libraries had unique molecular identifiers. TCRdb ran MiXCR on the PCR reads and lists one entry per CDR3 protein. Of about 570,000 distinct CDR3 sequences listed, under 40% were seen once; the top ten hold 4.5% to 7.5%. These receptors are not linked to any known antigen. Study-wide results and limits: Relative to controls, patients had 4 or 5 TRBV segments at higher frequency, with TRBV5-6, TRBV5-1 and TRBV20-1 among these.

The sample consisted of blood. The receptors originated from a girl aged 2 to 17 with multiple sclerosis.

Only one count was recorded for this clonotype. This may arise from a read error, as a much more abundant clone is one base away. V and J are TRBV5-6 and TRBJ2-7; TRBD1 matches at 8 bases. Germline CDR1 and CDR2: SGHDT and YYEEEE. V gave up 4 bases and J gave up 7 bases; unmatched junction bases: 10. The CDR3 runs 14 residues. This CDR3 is CASSRGQGLNEQYF. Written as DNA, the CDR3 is TGTGCCAGCAGCCGAGGACAGGGCCTTAATGAGCAGTACTTC.

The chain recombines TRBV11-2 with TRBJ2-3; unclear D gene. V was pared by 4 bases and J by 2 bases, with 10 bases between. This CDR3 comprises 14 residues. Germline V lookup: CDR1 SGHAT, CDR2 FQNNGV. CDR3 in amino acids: CASSSFSPTDTQYF. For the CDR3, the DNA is TGTGCCAGCAGCTCTTTTAGCCCCACAGATACGCAGTATTTT.

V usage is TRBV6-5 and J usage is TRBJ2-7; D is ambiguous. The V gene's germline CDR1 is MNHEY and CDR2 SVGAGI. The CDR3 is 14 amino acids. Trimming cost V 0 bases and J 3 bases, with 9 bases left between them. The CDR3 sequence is CASSYSSSGYEQYF. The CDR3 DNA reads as TGTGCCAGCAGTTACTCGAGTTCGGGCTACGAGCAGTACTTC.

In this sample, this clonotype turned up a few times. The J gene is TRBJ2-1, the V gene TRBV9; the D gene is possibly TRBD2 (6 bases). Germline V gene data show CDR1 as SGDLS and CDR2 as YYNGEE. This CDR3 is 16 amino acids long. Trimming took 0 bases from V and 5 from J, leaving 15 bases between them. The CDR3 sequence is CASSVGPPTRNNEQFF. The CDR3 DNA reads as TGTGCCAGCAGCGTAGGCCCCCCGACTAGGAACAATGAGCAGTTCTTC. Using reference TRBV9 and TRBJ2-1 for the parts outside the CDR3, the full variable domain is DSGVTQTPKHLITATGQRVTLRCSPRSGDLSVYWYQQSLDQGLQFLIQYYNGEERAKGNILERFSAQQFPDLHSELNLSSLELGDSALYFCASSVGPPTRNNEQFFGPGTRLTVL.

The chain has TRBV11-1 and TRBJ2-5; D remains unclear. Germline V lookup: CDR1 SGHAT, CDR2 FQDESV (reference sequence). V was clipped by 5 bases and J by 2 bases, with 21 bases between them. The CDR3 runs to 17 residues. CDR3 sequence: CASSVFPIDTLQETQYF. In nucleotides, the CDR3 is TGTGCCAGCAGCGTTTTTCCAATAGACACTTTACAAGAGACCCAGTACTTC.

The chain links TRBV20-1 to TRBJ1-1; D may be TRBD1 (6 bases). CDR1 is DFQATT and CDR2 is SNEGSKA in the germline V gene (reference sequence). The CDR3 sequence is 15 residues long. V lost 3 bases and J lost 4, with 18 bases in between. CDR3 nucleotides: TGCAGTGCTAGGAGGGGGATTAACGCGGCCACTGAAGCTTTCTTT. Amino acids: CSARRGINAATEAFF.

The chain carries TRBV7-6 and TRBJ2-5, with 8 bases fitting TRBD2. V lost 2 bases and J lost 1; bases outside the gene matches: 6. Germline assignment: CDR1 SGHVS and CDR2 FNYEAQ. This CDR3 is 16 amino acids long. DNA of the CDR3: TGTGCCAGCAGCTTACAACGGGGGACTAGCCAAGAGACCCAGTACTTC. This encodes CASSLQRGTSQETQYF.

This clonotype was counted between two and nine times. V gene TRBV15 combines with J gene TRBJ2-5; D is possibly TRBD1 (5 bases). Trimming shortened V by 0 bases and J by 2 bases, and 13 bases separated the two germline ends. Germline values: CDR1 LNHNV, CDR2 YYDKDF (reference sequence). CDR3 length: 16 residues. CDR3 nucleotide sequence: TGTGCCACCAGCAGAGATTTTTCGGCAGGGCAAGAGACCCAGTACTTC. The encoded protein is CATSRDFSAGQETQYF.

CDR3 bases: TGCGCCAGCAGCCAAGGTTTAAATCGTGGATTCACAGATACGCAGTATTTT. Its translation: CASSQGLNRGFTDTQYF. The chain uses TRBV4-1 and TRBJ2-3, with D unresolved. Germline CDR1 is MGHRA and CDR2 is YSYEKL. Trimming removed 1 base from V and 2 bases from J, with 16 bases in between. This CDR3 contains 17 residues.

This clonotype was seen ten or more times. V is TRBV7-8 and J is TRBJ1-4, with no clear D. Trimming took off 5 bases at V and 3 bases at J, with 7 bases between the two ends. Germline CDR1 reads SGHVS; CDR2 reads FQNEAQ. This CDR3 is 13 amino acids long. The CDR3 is CASSGGPNEKLFF. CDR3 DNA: TGTGCCAGCAGCGGTGGGCCTAATGAAAAACTGTTTTTT.

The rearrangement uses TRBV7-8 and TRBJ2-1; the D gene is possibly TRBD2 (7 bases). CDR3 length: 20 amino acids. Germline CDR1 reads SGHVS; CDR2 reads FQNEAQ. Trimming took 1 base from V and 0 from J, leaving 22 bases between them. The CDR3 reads CASSLVIRGLGGNSYNEQFF. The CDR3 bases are TGTGCCAGCAGCTTAGTTATCCGGGGGCTGGGGGGGAACTCCTACAATGAGCAGTTCTTC.

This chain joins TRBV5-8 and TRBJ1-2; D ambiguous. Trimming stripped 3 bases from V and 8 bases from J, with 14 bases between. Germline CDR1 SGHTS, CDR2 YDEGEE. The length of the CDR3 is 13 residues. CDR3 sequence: CASSYLRVWGYTF. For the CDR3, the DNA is TGTGCCAGCAGCTATCTTAGGGTCTGGGGCTACACCTTC.

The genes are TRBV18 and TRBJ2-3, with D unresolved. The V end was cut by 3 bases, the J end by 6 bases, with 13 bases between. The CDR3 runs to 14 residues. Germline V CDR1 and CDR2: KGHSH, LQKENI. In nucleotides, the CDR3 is TGTGCCAGCTCACCCGGCATCGTGATGGATACGCAGTATTTT. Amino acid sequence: CASSPGIVMDTQYF. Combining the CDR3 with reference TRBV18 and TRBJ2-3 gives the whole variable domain NAGVMQNPRHLVRRRGQEARLRCSPMKGHSHVYWYRQLPEEGLKFMVYLQKENIIDESGMPKERFSAEFPKEGPSILRIQQVVRGDSAAYFCASSPGIVMDTQYFGPGTRLTVL.

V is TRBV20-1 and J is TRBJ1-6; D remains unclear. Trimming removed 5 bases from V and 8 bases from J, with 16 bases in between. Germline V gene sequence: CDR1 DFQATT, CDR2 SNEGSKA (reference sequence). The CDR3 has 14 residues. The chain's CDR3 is CSAQGSRVDSPLHF. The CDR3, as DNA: TGCAGTGCTCAAGGGAGCCGGGTTGATTCACCCCTCCACTTT.

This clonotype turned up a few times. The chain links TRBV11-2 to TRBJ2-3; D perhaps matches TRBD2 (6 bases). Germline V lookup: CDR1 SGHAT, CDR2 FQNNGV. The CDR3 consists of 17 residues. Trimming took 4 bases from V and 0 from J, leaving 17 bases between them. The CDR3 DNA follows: TGTGCCAGCAGCTCCTCGTTGCGGGACCCTAGCACAGATACGCAGTATTTT. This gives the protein CASSSSLRDPSTDTQYF.

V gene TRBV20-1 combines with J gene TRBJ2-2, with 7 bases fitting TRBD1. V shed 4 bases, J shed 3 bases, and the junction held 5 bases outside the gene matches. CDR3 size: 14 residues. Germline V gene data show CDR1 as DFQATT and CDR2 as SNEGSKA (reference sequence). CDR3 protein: CSATPGQYTGELFF. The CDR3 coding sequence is TGCAGTGCTACACCGGGACAGTACACCGGGGAGCTGTTTTTT.

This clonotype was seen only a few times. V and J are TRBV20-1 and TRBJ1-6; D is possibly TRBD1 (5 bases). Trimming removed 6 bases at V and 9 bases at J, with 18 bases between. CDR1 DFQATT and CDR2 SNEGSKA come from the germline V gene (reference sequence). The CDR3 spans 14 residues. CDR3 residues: CSANPTGFGSPLHF. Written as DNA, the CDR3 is TGCAGTGCCAACCCCACAGGATTTGGTTCACCCCTCCACTTT.

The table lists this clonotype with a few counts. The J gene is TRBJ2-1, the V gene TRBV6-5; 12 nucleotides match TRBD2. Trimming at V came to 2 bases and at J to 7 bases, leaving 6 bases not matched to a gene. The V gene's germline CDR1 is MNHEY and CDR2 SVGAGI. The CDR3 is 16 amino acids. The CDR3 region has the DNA TGTGCCAGCAGTTACACGGGACTAGCGGGTAAAAATGAGCAGTTCTTC. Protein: CASSYTGLAGKNEQFF.

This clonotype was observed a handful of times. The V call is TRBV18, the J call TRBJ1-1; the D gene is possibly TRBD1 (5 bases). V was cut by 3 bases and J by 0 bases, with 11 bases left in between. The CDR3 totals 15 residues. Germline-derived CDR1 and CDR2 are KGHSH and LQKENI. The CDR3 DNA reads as TGTGCCAGCTCACCGACGACAGATATGAACACTGAAGCTTTCTTT. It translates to CASSPTTDMNTEAFF.

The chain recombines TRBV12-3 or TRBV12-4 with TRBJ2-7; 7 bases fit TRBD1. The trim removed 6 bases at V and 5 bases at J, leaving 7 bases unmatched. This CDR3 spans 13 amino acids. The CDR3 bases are TGTGCCAGCAGAGCGAGACAGGGACACGAGCAGTACTTC. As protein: CASRARQGHEQYF.

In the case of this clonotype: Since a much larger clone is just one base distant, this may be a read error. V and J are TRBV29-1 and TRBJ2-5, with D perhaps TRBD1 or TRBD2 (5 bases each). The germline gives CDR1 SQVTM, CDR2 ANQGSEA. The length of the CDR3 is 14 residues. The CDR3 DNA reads TGCAGCTCTGGAGGCAGTGGGGGATTGGAGACCCAGGACTTC. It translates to CSSGGSGGLETQDF.

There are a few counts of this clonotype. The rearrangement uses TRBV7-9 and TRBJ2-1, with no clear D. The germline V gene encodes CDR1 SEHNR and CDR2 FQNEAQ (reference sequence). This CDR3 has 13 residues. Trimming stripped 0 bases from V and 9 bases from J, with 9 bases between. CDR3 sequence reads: CASSLAELGEQFF. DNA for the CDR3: TGTGCCAGCAGCTTAGCTGAGTTAGGTGAGCAGTTCTTC.

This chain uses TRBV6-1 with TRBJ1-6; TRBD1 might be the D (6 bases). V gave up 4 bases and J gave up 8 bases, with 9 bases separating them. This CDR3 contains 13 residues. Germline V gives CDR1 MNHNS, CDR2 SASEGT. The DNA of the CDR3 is TGTGCCAGCAGTGTGAGGGGGGATTCACCCCTCCACTTT. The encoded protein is CASSVRGDSPLHF.

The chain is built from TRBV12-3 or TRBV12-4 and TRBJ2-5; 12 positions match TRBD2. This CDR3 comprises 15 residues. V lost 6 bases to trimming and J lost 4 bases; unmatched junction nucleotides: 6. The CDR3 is CASRPSGGARETQYF. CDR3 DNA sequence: TGTGCCAGCAGACCTAGCGGGGGGGCGAGAGAGACCCAGTACTTC.

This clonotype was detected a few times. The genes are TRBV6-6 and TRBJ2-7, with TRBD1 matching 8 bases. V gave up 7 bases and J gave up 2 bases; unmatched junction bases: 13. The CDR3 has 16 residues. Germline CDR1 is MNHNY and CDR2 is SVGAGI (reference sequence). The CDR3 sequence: CASTGKGQAITYEQYF. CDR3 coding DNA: TGTGCCAGCACAGGGAAGGGACAGGCGATCACCTACGAGCAGTACTTC.

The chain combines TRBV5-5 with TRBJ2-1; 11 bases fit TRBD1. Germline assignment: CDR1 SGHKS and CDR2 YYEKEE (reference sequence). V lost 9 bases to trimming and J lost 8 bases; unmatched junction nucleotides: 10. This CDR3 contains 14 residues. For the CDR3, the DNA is TGTGCCACAAGCCGGGACAGGGGGAACGATGAGCAGTTCTTC. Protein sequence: CATSRDRGNDEQFF.

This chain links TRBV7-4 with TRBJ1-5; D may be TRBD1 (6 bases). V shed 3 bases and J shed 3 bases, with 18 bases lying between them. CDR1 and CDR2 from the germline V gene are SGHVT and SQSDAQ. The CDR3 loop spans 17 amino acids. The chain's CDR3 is CASSFYPRGTANQPQHF. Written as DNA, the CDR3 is TGTGCCAGCAGCTTCTACCCAAGGGGGACGGCCAATCAGCCCCAGCATTTT.

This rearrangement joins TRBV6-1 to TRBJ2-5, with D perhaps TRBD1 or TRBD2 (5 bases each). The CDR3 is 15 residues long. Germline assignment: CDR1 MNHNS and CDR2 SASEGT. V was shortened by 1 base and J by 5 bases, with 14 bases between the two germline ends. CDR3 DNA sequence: TGTGCCAGCAGTGAAGGCCCGTCCGGGGCGGAGACCCAGTACTTC. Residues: CASSEGPSGAETQYF.

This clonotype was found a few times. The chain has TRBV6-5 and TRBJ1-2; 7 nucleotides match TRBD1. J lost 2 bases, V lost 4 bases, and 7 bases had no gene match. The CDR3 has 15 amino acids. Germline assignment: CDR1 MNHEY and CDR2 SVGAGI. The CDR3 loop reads CASSSTGLPNYGYTF. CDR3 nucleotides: TGTGCCAGCAGTTCGACAGGGCTACCAAACTATGGCTACACCTTC.